Reported below is one T cell receptor (beta chain). Its antigen is undetermined. PCR involved 60 Vbeta and 13 Jbeta primers. The data were produced by immunoSEQ multiplex PCR, yet TCRdb's version contains in-frame clones alone and is incomplete. The data show hundreds of thousands of clones, with 70% seen just once and less than 3% held by the top ten. The data are from a study of cytomegalovirus exposure and HLA in healthy donors. Findings and limits, study-wide: Many donors shared some public TCRs, even though most TCR sequences were rare.

Germline V gives CDR1 LNHDA, CDR2 SQIVND (reference sequence). V shed 3 bases, J shed 6 bases, and the junction held 8 bases outside the gene matches. The CDR3 contains 16 residues. The J gene is TRBJ2-2, the V gene TRBV19; 9 nucleotides align to TRBD2. The receptor was derived from a man aged 40-49 years in good health and CMV-seropositive. Sequencing was performed on PBMCs. In DNA form, the CDR3 reads TGTGCCAGTAGTATTGGGGTAGCGGGGGCCCCCGGGGAGCTGTTTTTT. Residues: CASSIGVAGAPGELFF.